The next 5 T cell receptor beta chains were all read from a single sample in a study of T cell responses to AZD1222 COVID-19 vaccine. Profiling relied on immunoSEQ multiplex PCR, and the TCRdb table lists in-frame clones only, not all of them. Of about 110,000 clones in the sample, roughly 92% are singletons; the top ten hold 2% to 3%. This specimen consisted of peripheral blood, obtained 28 days after the second AZD1222 dose. Every receptor here comes from an adult who received the AZD1222 COVID-19 vaccine.

This chain links TRBV14 with TRBJ2-2; maybe TRBD2 (5 bases). The germline V gene has CDR1 SGHDN and CDR2 FVKESK. The V and J ends lost 0 bases and 5 bases respectively, with 16 bases between them. The length of the CDR3 is 17 residues. For the CDR3, the DNA is TGTGCCAGCAGCCAAGACATGACCCCGAGGGAGACCGGGGAGCTGTTTTTT. Amino acid sequence: CASSQDMTPRETGELFF.

This chain uses TRBV7-2 with TRBJ2-4; D might be TRBD1 (5 bases). V shed 4 bases and J shed 0 bases, with 10 bases lying between them. The CDR3 is made up of 15 amino acids. Germline CDR1 reads SGHTA; CDR2 reads FQGNSA. The CDR3 spells CASSSDRLAKNIQYF. CDR3 nucleotides: TGTGCCAGCAGCTCCGACAGATTAGCCAAAAACATTCAGTACTTC.

A single count supports this clone. The V gene is TRBV10-3, the J gene TRBJ2-7; TRBD1 agrees at 8 bases. CDR1 and CDR2 (germline): ENHRY, SYGVKD. The CDR3 is 12 amino acids. V was pared by 10 bases and J by 3 bases, with 5 bases of the junction left unmatched. The CDR3 protein is CATTGTGYEQYF. The CDR3 DNA reads TGTGCCACCACCGGGACAGGCTACGAGCAGTACTTC.

This sequence joins TRBV7-9 and TRBJ2-2; 7 bases are shared with TRBD2. J lost 5 bases, V lost 2 bases, and 11 bases had no gene match. Germline V gene sequence: CDR1 SEHNR, CDR2 FQNEAQ (reference sequence). This CDR3 region has 17 residues. CDR3 amino acids: CASSLRVGPGGTGELFF. The CDR3 DNA is TGTGCCAGCAGCTTAAGGGTAGGACCCGGGGGGACCGGGGAGCTGTTTTTT.

This chain connects TRBV6-2 or TRBV6-3 to TRBJ1-2; tentatively, D is TRBD1 (5 bases). Per the germline V gene, CDR1 is MNHEY and CDR2 is SVGEGT. V was cut by 5 bases and J by 4 bases, with 17 bases left in between. CDR3 size: 15 residues. The CDR3 DNA is TGTGCCAGCAGTCGACCAGGGTTTTCGGGCTATGGCTACACCTTC. It yields the protein CASSRPGFSGYGYTF.